This T cell receptor beta chain came from a study of cytomegalovirus exposure and HLA in healthy donors. Regarding the study as a whole: In a later analysis, TCR beta V- and J-gene trimming was associated with a missense DCLRE1C variant. Some highly shared sequence variants likely arose as a pipeline artifact. More clonal expansion characterized HLA-associated TCR beta chains than equally common others in a later analysis.

This clone showed up just a few times. Its antigen remains unknown. 60 Vbeta and 13 Jbeta primers were used in PCR. The assay was immunoSEQ multiplex PCR, and TCRdb's table has in-frame clones only and misses some. The sample lists 150,000 to 170,000 clones, roughly four fifths occurring once. This CDR3 contains 18 residues. The germline V gene encodes CDR1 MNHEY and CDR2 SMNVEV (reference sequence). Germline trimming cut 2 bases from V and 2 bases from J; bases unmatched to any gene: 9. The sample taken for sequencing was PBMCs. The receptor's source is a young man in good health and CMV-seronegative. The genes are TRBV27 and TRBJ2-3, with TRBD2 matching over 11 bases. The CDR3 DNA reads as TGTGCCAGCAGTTTAACCCCCCCGACTAGCGGGGTCACAGATACGCAGTATTTT. The encoded protein is CASSLTPPTSGVTDTQYF.